These 8 T cell receptor beta chains came from one sample sequenced in a study of blood T cell repertoires in COVID-19. Profiled with immunoSEQ multiplex PCR; TCRdb holds only in-frame clones, not every one. This sample has about 390,000 clones, with about 87% found just once. Sequences were obtained from peripheral blood. The receptors shown here come from a woman aged 55-75 years with COVID-19, enrolled during active disease.

J is TRBJ2-2 and V is TRBV9, with a tentative D call TRBD2 (6 bases). The CDR3 loop spans 15 amino acids. CDR1 and CDR2 from the germline V gene are SGDLS and YYNGEE. V dropped 0 bases and J dropped 2 bases, with 8 bases sitting between them. CDR3 amino acids: CASSVVSGNTGELFF. DNA of the CDR3: TGTGCCAGCAGCGTAGTTAGCGGAAACACCGGGGAGCTGTTTTTT.

The V and J genes are TRBV24-1 and TRBJ1-2, with 8 bases matching TRBD1. The CDR3 is made up of 13 amino acids. V trimming: 7 bases; J trimming: 6 bases; junction bases outside the gene matches: 6. Germline-derived CDR1 and CDR2 are KGHDR and SFDVKD. CDR3: CATSVGTGNGYTF. CDR3 DNA sequence: TGTGCCACCAGCGTTGGGACAGGAAATGGCTACACCTTC.

The chain joins TRBV6-5 to TRBJ2-1, with 9 bases fitting TRBD1. The CDR3 spans 14 residues. V was pared by 0 bases and J by 10 bases, with 4 bases of the junction left unmatched. CDR1 is MNHEY and CDR2 is SVGAGI in the germline V gene. CDR3 in DNA: TGTGCCAGCAGTTACTCAGGGACAGGGTACGAGCAGTTCTTC. Amino acid sequence: CASSYSGTGYEQFF.

The chain joins TRBV18 to TRBJ1-6; perhaps TRBD1 as D (6 bases). The CDR3 is made up of 18 amino acids. The V and J ends lost 3 bases and 0 bases respectively, with 15 bases between them. The V gene's germline CDR1 is KGHSH and CDR2 LQKENI. CDR3 sequence reads: CASSPYSGGSSYNSPLHF. The DNA for the CDR3 is TGTGCCAGCTCACCCTATTCGGGGGGCAGCTCCTATAATTCACCCCTCCACTTT.

This rearrangement joins TRBV11-3 to TRBJ2-3; 7 nucleotides agree with TRBD1. The CDR3 has 13 residues. Germline CDR1 and CDR2: SGHNT and YENEEA. V trimming: 3 bases; J trimming: 4 bases; junction bases outside the gene matches: 1. The CDR3 loop reads CASSLTGPDTQYF. CDR3 sequence (DNA): TGTGCCAGCAGCTTGACAGGGCCAGATACGCAGTATTTT.

The chain has TRBV9 and TRBJ1-3, with D tentatively TRBD1 (6 bases). V lost 3 bases and J 4 bases, leaving 11 bases between the germline ends. The germline gives CDR1 SGDLS, CDR2 YYNGEE. The length of the CDR3 is 14 residues. CDR3 protein: CASSEGTPGNTIYF. The CDR3 nucleotides are TGTGCCAGCAGCGAAGGGACACCAGGAAACACCATATATTTT.

Worth noting for this clone: Other DNA sequences in the same sample also yield this CDR3. The rearrangement links TRBV5-1 to TRBJ1-1, with a weak D call TRBD1 (5 bases). The CDR3 loop spans 14 amino acids. The germline V gene encodes CDR1 SGHRS and CDR2 YFSETQ. V lost 4 bases to trimming and J lost 0 bases, with 10 bases between them. The CDR3 nucleotides read TGCGCCAGCAGCGGCGGGACGGTGAACACTGAAGCTTTCTTT. Translating it yields CASSGGTVNTEAFF.

CDR3 sequence reads: CASLRGLSSYEQFF. CDR3 in DNA: TGTGCCAGCTTAAGGGGGCTAAGTTCCTATGAGCAGTTCTTC. The chain carries TRBV6-6 and TRBJ2-1; 7 bases agree with TRBD1. The germline CDR1 and CDR2 sequences are MNHNY and SVGAGI (reference sequence). Trimming cost V 8 bases and J 8 bases; bases outside gene matches: 12. CDR3 size: 14 residues.